The sequence of this TCR beta chain was determined in a study of cytomegalovirus exposure and HLA in healthy donors. Study summary: The Caucasian-associated ancestry cluster held more than 80% of over 350 genotyped donors.

V was clipped by 2 bases and J by 6 bases; unmatched bases: 9. This CDR3 is 15 amino acids long. There are a few counts of this clone. This PCR relied on a set of 60 Vbeta primers and 13 Jbeta primers. Profiled with immunoSEQ multiplex PCR; TCRdb holds only in-frame clones, not every one. The table has under 150,000 clones, around 78% seen once; the top ten hold about 2.5%. The J gene is TRBJ1-1, the V gene TRBV23-1; 7 bases align to TRBD1. TRBV23-1 is designated an ORF whose function remains uncertain. Sequenced input: PBMCs. This TCR was sampled from a male donor in good health and CMV-seronegative. CDR3 region: CASSQTRGRGAEAFF. The CDR3 region has the DNA TGCGCCAGCAGTCAAACGAGGGGGCGAGGGGCTGAAGCTTTCTTT.